This T cell receptor beta chain is from a study of neurological immune-mediated disorders. Whole-study findings and limits: No sharing of CDR3 amino acid sequences was observed among expanded clones across subjects, suggesting private repertoires in all groups.

Sample time point: technical triplicate 1. TCRdb re-analysed the 5' RACE reads in MiXCR, keeping a single row per CDR3 protein. The sample consists of about 36,000 distinct CDR3 sequences, 8.5% to 14% of them appearing once. This CDR3 is 15 amino acids long. Germline V gives CDR1 SGDLS, CDR2 YYNGEE. The V gene lost 0 bases and the J gene lost 0 bases, with 7 bases spanning the gap. There are many counts of this clonotype. Its specificity is not known. V usage is TRBV9 and J usage is TRBJ1-3, with D unclear. The specimen sequenced was PBMCs. The receptor's source is a man in his fifties or sixties with HTLV-1-associated myelopathy (HAM/TSP). CDR3 sequence (DNA): TGTGCCAGCAGCGTAGAAGGAATCTCTGGAAACACCATATATTTT. The encoded protein is CASSVEGISGNTIYF.